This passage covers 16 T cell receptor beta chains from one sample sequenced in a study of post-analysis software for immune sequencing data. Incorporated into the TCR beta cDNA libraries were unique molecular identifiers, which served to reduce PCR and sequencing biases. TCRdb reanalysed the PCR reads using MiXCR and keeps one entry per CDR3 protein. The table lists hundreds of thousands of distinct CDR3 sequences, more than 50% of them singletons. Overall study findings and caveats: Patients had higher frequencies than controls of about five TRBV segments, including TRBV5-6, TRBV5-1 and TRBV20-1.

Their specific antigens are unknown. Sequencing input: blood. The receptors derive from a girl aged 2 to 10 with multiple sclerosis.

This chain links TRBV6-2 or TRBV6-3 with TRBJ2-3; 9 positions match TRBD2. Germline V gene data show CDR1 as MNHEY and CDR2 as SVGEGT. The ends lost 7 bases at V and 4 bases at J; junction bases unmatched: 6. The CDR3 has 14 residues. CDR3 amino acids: CASTLGTSPDTQYF. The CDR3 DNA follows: TGTGCCAGCACATTGGGGACTAGCCCAGATACGCAGTATTTT.

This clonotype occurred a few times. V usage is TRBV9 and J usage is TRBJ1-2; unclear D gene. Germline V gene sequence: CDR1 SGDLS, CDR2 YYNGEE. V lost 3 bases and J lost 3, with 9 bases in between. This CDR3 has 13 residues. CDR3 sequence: CASSATVDYGYTF. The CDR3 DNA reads TGTGCCAGCAGCGCGACGGTCGACTATGGCTACACCTTC.

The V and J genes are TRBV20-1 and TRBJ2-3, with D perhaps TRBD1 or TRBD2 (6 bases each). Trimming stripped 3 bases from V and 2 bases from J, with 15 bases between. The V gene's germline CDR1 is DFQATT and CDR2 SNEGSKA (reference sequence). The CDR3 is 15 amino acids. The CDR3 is CSASHTGAVTDTQYF. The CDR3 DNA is TGCAGTGCTAGCCACACGGGGGCGGTCACAGATACGCAGTATTTT.

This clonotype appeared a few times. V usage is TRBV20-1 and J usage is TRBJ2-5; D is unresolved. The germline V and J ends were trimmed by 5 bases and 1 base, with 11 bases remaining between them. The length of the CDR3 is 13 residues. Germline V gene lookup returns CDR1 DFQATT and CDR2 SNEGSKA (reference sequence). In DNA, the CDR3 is TGCAGTGCTCTCCGGACGGGCCAAGAGACCCAGTACTTC. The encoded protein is CSALRTGQETQYF.

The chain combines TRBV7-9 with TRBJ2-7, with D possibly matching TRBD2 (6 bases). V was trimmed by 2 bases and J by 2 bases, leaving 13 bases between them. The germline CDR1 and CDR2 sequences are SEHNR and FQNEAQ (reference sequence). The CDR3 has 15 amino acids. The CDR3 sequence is CASSLSQGGTYEQYV. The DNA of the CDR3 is TGTGCCAGCAGCTTATCCCAGGGAGGAACCTACGAGCAGTACGTC.

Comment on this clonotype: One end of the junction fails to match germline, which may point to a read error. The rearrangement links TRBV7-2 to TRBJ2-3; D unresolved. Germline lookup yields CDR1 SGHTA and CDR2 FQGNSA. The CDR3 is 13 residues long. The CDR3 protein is CASRWRGTDTQYF. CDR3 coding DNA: TGTGCCAGCAGATGGCGAGGCACCGATACGCAGTATTTT.

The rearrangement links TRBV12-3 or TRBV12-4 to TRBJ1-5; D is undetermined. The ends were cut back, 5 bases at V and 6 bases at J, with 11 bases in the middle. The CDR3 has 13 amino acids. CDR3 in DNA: TGTGCCAGCAGTCAGAGGTTGGGTCAGCCCCAGCATTTT. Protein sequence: CASSQRLGQPQHF.

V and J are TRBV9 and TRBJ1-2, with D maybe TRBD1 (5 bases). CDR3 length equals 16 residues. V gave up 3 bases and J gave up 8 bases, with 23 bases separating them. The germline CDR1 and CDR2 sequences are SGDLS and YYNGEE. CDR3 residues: CASSAQSNTGEEGYTF. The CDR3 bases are TGTGCCAGCAGCGCTCAGTCGAATACAGGAGAAGAAGGCTACACCTTC.

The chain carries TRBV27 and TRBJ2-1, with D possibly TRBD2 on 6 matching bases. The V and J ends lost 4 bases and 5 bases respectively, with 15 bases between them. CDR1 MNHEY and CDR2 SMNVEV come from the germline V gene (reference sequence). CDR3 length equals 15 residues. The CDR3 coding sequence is TGTGCCAGCAGTTCCTGGGCGGGGATGAACAATGAGCAGTTCTTC. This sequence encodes CASSSWAGMNNEQFF.

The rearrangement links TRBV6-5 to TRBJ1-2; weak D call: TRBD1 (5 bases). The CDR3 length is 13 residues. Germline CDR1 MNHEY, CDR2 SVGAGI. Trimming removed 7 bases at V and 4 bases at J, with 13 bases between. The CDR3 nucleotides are TGTGCCAGCAAAGGGAGGGGAAGCTATGGCTACACCTTC. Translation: CASKGRGSYGYTF.

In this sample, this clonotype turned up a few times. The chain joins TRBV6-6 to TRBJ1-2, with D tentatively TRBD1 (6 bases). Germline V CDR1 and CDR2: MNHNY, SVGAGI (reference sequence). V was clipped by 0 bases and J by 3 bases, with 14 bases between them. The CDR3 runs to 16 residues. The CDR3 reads CASSYSGQGSHYGYTF. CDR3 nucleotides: TGTGCCAGCAGTTACTCGGGGCAGGGGAGTCACTATGGCTACACCTTC.

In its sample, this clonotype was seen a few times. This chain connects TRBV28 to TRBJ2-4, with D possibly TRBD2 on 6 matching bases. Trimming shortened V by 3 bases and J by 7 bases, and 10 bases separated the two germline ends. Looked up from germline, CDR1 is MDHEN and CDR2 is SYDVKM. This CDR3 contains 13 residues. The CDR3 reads CASSLSGWNIQYF. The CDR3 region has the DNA TGTGCCAGCAGTTTGAGCGGGTGGAACATTCAGTACTTC.

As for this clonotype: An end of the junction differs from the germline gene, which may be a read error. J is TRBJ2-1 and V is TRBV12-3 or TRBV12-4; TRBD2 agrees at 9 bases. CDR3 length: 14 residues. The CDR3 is CASSSSGNYNERFF. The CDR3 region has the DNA TGTGCCAGCAGTTCTAGCGGGAACTACAATGAGCGGTTCTTC.

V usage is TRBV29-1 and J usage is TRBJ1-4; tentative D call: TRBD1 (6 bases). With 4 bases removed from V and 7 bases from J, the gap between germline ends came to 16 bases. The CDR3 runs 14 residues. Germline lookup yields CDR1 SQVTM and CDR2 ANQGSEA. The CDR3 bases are TGCAGCGTTGGATTTGGGGGCCGGACTGAAAAACTGTTTTTT. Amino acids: CSVGFGGRTEKLFF.

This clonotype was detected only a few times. The CDR3 here is CASSSSASGGAGSYNEQFF. Written as DNA, the CDR3 is TGCGCCAGCAGCTCCTCCGCTAGCGGGGGGGCTGGCTCCTACAATGAGCAGTTCTTC. J is TRBJ2-1 and V is TRBV5-1; 12 bases match TRBD2. CDR3 size: 19 residues. Germline CDR1 reads SGHRS; CDR2 reads YFSETQ. With V trimmed by 3 bases and J by 0 bases, 10 bases remained unmatched.

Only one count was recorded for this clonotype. CDR3 loop: CASIRGDTQYF. The DNA for the CDR3 is TGTGCCAGCATTAGGGGAGATACGCAGTATTTT. The chain has TRBV2 and TRBJ2-3, with D perhaps matching TRBD1 (5 bases). Germline CDR1 is SNHLY and CDR2 is FYNNEI. The CDR3 is 11 amino acids. V gave up 7 bases and J gave up 5 bases, with 7 bases separating them.